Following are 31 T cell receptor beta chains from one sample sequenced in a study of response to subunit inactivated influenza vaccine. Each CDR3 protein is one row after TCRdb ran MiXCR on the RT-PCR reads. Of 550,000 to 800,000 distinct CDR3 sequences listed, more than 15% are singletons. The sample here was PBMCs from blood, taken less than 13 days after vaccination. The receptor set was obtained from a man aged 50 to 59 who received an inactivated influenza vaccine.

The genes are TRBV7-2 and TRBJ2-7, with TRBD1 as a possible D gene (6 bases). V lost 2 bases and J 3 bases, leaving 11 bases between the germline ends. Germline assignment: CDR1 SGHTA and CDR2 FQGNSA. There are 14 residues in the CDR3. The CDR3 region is CASSLQNRVYEQYF. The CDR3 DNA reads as TGTGCCAGCAGCTTACAGAACAGGGTCTACGAGCAGTACTTC.

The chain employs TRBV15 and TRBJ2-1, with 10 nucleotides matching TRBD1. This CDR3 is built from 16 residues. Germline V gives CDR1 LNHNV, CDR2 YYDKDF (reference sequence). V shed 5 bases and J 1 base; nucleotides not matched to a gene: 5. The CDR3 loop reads CATSGRTGGSYNEQFF. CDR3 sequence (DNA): TGTGCCACCAGCGGGAGGACAGGGGGTTCCTACAATGAGCAGTTCTTC.

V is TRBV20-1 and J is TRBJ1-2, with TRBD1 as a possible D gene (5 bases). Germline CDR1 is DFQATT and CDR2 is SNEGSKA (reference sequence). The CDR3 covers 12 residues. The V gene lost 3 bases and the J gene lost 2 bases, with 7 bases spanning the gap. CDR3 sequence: CSASRQNYGYTF. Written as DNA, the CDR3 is TGCAGTGCTAGTAGACAGAACTATGGCTACACCTTC.

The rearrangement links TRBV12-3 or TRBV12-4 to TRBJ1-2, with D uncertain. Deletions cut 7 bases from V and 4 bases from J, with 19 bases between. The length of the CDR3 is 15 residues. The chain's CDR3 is CASTPSAGDIYGYTF. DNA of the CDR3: TGTGCCAGCACCCCTTCCGCAGGAGACATCTATGGCTACACCTTC.

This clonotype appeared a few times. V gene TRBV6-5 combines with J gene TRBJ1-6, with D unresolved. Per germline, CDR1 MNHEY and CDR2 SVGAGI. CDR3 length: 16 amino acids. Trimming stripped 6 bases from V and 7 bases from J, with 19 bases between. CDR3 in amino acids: CASSNSRPRPNSPLHF. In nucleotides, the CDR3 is TGTGCCAGCAGCAACTCCCGGCCTAGGCCAAATTCACCCCTCCACTTT.

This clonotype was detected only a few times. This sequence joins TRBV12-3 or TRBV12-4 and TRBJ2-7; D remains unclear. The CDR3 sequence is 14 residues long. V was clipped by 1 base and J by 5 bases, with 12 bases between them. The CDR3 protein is CASSLVSWGNEQYF. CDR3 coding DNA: TGTGCCAGCAGTTTAGTCTCATGGGGAAACGAGCAGTACTTC.

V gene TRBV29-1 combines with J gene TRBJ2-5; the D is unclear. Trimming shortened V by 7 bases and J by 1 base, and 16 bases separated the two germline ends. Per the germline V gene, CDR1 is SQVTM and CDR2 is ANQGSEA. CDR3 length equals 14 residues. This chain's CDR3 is CSARPGWGQETQYF. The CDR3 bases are TGCAGCGCAAGGCCGGGTTGGGGCCAAGAGACCCAGTACTTC.

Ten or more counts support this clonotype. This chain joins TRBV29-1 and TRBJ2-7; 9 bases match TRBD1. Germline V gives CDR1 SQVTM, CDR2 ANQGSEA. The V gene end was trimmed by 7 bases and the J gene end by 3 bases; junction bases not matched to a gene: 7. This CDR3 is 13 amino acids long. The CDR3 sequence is CSAKGQGGYEQYF. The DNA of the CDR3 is TGCAGCGCAAAGGGACAGGGCGGCTACGAGCAGTACTTC.

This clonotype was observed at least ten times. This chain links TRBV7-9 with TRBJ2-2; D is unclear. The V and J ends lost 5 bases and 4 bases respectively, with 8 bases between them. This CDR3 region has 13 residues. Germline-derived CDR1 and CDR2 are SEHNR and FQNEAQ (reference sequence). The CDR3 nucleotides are TGTGCCAGCAGCCCAATGGGCACCGGGGAGCTGTTTTTT. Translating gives CASSPMGTGELFF.

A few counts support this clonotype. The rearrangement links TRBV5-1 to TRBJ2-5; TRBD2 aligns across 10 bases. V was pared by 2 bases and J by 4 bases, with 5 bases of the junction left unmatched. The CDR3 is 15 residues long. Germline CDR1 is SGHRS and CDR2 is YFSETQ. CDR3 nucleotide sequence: TGCGCCAGCAGCTTAAAGCTAGCGGGAGTAGAGACCCAGTACTTC. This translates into CASSLKLAGVETQYF. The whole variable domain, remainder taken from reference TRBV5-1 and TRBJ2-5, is KAGVTQTPRYLIKTRGQQVTLSCSPISGHRSVSWYQQTPGQGLQFLFEYFSETQRNKGNFPGRFSGRQFSNSRSEMNVSTLELGDSALYLCASSLKLAGVETQYFGPGTRLLVL.

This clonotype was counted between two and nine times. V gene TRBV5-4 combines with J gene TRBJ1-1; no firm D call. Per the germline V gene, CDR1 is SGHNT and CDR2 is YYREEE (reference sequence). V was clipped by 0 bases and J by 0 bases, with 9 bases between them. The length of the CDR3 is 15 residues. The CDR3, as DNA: TGTGCCAGCAGCTTGGTTGGAGAGATGAACACTGAAGCTTTCTTT. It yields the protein CASSLVGEMNTEAFF.

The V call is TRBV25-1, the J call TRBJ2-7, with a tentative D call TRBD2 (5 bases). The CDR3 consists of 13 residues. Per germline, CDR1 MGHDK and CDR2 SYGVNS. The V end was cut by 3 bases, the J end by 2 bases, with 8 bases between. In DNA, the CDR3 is TGTGCCAGCAGTGACAGCGGCCCCTACGAGCAGTACTTC. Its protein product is CASSDSGPYEQYF.

In DNA form, the CDR3 reads TGTGCCAGCAGCTTAGCAGGACTCTATAATTCACCCCTCCACTTT. Its translation is CASSLAGLYNSPLHF. The V and J genes are TRBV7-2 and TRBJ1-6; unclear D gene. V lost 0 bases, J lost 3 bases, and 6 bases lay in between. Germline V gene sequence: CDR1 SGHTA, CDR2 FQGNSA. This CDR3 comprises 15 residues.

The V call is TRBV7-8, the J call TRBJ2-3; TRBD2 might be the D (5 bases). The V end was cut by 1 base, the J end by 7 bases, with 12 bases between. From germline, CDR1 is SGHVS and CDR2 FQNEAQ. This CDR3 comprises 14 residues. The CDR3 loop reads CASSLVVASYTQYF. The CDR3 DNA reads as TGTGCCAGCAGCTTAGTGGTGGCTAGCTATACGCAGTATTTT.

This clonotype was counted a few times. The CDR3 bases are TGCGCCAGCAGCTTGATGGGGGACTACGAGCAGTACTTC. Its translation is CASSLMGDYEQYF. This chain uses TRBV5-1 with TRBJ2-7; D assignment may be TRBD1 or TRBD2 (5 bases each). Looked up from germline, CDR1 is SGHRS and CDR2 is YFSETQ. Trimming left V 1 base short and J 3 bases short, with 8 bases between. This CDR3 contains 13 residues.

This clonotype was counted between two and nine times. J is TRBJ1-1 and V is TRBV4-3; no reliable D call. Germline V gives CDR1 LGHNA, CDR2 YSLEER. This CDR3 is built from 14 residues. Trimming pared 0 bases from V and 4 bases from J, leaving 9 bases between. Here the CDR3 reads CASSQEKGFTEAFF. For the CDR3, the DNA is TGCGCCAGCAGCCAAGAAAAGGGTTTCACTGAAGCTTTCTTT.

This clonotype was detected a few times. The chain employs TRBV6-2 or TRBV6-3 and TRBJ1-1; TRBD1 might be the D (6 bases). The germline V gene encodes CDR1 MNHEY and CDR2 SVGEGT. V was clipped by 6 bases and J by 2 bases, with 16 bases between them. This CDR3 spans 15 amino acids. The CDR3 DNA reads TGTGCCAGCAGGCCAACGGGACACTCAAACACTGAAGCTTTCTTT. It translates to CASRPTGHSNTEAFF.

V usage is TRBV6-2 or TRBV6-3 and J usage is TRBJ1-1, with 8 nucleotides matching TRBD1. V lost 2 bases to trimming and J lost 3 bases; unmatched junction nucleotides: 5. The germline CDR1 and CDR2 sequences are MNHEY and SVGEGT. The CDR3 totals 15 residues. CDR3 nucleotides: TGTGCCAGCAGTTACCTGGCAGGGGGCTACACTGAAGCTTTCTTT. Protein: CASSYLAGGYTEAFF.

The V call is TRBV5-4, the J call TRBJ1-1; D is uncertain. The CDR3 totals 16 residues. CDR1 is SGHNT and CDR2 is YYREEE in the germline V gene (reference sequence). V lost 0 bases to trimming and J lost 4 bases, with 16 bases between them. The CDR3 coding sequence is TGTGCCAGCAGCTTGGTGGGAGGAACGGTTGGCACTGAAGCTTTCTTT. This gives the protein CASSLVGGTVGTEAFF.

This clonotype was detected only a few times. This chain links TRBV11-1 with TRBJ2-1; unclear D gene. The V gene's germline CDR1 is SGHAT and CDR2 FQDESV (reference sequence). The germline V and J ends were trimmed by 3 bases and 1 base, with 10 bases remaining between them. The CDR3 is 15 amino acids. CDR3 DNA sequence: TGTGCCAGCAGCTTTTCGCTAGAATCCTACAATGAGCAGTTCTTC. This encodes CASSFSLESYNEQFF.

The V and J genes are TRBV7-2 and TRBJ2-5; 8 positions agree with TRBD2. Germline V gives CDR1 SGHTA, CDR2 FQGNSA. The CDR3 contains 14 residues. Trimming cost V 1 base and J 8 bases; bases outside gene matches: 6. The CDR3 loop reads CASSLVAGGATQYF. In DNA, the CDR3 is TGTGCCAGCAGCTTAGTGGCCGGGGGGGCTACCCAGTACTTC.

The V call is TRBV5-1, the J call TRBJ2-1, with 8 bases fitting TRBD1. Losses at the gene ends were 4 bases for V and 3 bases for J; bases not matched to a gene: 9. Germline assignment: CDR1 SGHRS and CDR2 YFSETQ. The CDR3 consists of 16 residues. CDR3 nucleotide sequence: TGCGCCAGCAGCCCGCAAGGGACAGGCCTCTACAATGAGCAGTTCTTC. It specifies CASSPQGTGLYNEQFF.

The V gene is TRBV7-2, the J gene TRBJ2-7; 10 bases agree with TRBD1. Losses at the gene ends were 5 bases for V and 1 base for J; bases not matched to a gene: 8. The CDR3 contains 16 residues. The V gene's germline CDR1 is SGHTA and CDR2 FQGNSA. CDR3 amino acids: CASSKERQGASYEQYF. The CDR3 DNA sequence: TGTGCCAGCAGCAAAGAGCGACAGGGGGCTTCCTACGAGCAGTACTTC.

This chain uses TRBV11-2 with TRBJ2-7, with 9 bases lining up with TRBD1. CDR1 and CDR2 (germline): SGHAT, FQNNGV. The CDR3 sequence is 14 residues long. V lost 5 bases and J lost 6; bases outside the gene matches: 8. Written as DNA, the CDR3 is TGTGCCAGCAGCCCACAGACAGGGGGGAGCGAGCAGTACTTC. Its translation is CASSPQTGGSEQYF.

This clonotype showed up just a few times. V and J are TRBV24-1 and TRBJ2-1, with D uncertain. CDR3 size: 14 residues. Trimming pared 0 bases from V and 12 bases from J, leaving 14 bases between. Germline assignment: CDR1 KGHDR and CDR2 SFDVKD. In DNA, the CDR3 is TGTGCCACCAGTGATTTGAGTTCCGGTTATGTGCAGTTCTTC. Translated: CATSDLSSGYVQFF.

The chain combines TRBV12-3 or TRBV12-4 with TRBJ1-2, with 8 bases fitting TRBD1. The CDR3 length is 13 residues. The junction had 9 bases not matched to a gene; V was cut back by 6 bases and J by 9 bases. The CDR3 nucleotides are TGTGCCAGCAGCTGGCAGGGGGCCACTAGCTACACCTTC. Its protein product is CASSWQGATSYTF.

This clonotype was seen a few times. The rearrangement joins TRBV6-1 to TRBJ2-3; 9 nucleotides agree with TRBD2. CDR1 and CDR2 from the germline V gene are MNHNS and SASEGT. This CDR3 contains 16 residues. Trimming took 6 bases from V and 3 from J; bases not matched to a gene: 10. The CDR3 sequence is CASSTSHAGGTDTQYF. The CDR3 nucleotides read TGTGCCAGCAGCACCAGCCACGCGGGAGGGACAGATACGCAGTATTTT.

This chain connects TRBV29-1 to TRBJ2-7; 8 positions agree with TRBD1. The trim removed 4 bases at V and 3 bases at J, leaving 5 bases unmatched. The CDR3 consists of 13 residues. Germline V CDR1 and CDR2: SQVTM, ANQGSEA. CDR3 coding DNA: TGCAGCGTTGCTTGGACAGGGAACTACGAGCAGTACTTC. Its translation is CSVAWTGNYEQYF.

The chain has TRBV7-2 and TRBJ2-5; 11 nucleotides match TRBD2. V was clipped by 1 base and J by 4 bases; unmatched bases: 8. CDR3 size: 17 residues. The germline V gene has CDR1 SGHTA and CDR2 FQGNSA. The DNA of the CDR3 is TGTGCCAGCAGCTTAGTAGCTACTAGCGGGAGTATAGAGACCCAGTACTTC. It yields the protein CASSLVATSGSIETQYF.

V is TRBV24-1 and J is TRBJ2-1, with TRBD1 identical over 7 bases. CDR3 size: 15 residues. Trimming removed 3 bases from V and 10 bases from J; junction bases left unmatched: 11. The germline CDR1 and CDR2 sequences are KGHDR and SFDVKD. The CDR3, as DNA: TGTGCCACCAGTGATAACCGACAGGGCCTAAGGGAGCAGTTCTTC. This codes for CATSDNRQGLREQFF.

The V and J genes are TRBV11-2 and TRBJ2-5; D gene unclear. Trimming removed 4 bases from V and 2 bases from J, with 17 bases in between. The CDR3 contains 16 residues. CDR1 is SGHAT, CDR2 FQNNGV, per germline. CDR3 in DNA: TGTGCCAGCAGCTCCTTACCGAGTAATCGACAAGAGACCCAGTACTTC. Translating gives CASSSLPSNRQETQYF.